Below, 14 T cell receptor beta chains from the same sample are listed, as sequenced in a study of graft-versus-host responses after intestinal transplantation. Repertoires were generated with immunoSEQ multiplex PCR, while TCRdb's copy carries only in-frame clones and drops some. The table records roughly 110,000 clones, about 92% of them present only once. No antigen is known for these receptors. Sequencing was performed on unstimulated CD8+ T cells sorted from spleen or lymph node cells, taken before transplant. Receptors were obtained from a human donor who was the organ donor for an intestinal transplant.

The V gene is TRBV19, the J gene TRBJ2-1, with a possible D match to TRBD2 (5 bases). Looked up from germline, CDR1 is LNHDA and CDR2 is SQIVND (reference sequence). V was cut by 2 bases and J by 0 bases, with 8 bases left in between. CDR3 length equals 15 residues. CDR3 loop: CASSILGSSYNEQFF. The CDR3 DNA follows: TGTGCCAGTAGTATACTAGGGAGCTCCTACAATGAGCAGTTCTTC.

The V and J genes are TRBV27 and TRBJ1-5, with D possibly matching TRBD1 (6 bases). Germline assignment: CDR1 MNHEY and CDR2 SMNVEV (reference sequence). With 6 bases removed from V and 5 bases from J, the gap between germline ends came to 17 bases. The CDR3 length is 15 residues. CDR3 sequence reads: CASSPGMGGYQPQHF. The CDR3 bases are TGTGCCAGCAGCCCTGGGATGGGGGGCTATCAGCCCCAGCATTTT.

The chain links TRBV30 to TRBJ2-1; D is unresolved. V was clipped by 0 bases and J by 8 bases, with 11 bases between them. Looked up from germline, CDR1 is GTSNPN and CDR2 is SVGIG (reference sequence). CDR3 length equals 13 residues. The chain's CDR3 is CAWSVTGRYEQFF. The CDR3 DNA reads as TGTGCCTGGAGTGTAACCGGACGTTATGAGCAGTTCTTC.

The chain couples TRBV19 to TRBJ1-1; D not resolved. From germline, CDR1 is LNHDA and CDR2 SQIVND (reference sequence). Trimming left V 0 bases short and J 6 bases short, with 14 bases between. This CDR3 comprises 15 residues. The DNA of the CDR3 is TGTGCCAGTAGTATAGATTGGGTTAGTGGGCCTGAAGCTTTCTTT. It translates to CASSIDWVSGPEAFF.

The chain carries TRBV6-1 and TRBJ1-1; weak D call: TRBD1 (5 bases). The CDR3 runs 16 residues. V was shortened by 0 bases and J by 2 bases, with 13 bases between the two germline ends. The germline gives CDR1 MNHNS, CDR2 SASEGT. The CDR3 spells CASSEAPRQINTEAFF. CDR3 coding DNA: TGTGCCAGCAGTGAAGCGCCGCGACAGATAAACACTGAAGCTTTCTTT.

V is TRBV5-6 and J is TRBJ1-3; 11 nucleotides line up with TRBD1. Losses at the gene ends were 0 bases for V and 1 base for J; bases not matched to a gene: 3. The CDR3 length is 17 residues. CDR1 SGHDT and CDR2 YYEEEE come from the germline V gene. CDR3 residues: CASSLERDRGSGNTIYF. The CDR3 DNA reads as TGTGCCAGCAGCTTGGAGAGGGACAGGGGGTCTGGAAACACCATATATTTT.

This clone was found once. The genes are TRBV13 and TRBJ1-1; TRBD1 is a possible D gene (6 bases). This CDR3 comprises 16 residues. From germline, CDR1 is PRHDT and CDR2 FYEKMQ (reference sequence). V was clipped by 2 bases and J by 5 bases, with 18 bases between them. Written as DNA, the CDR3 is TGTGCCAGCAGCTTACCCCACACAGGGATCGGGACTGAAGCTTTCTTT. Translated: CASSLPHTGIGTEAFF.

The DNA for the CDR3 is TGTGCCAGCAGTCCCTGGATAGGGGACGTTCAGCCCCAGCATTTT. Translating it yields CASSPWIGDVQPQHF. This rearrangement joins TRBV28 to TRBJ1-5; D might be TRBD1 (5 bases). Trimming left V 5 bases short and J 6 bases short, with 17 bases between. CDR1 MDHEN and CDR2 SYDVKM come from the germline V gene. This CDR3 is 15 amino acids long.

This chain uses TRBV6-1 with TRBJ2-7; D not resolved. Germline V gene lookup returns CDR1 MNHNS and CDR2 SASEGT. The CDR3 is 13 residues long. V lost 3 bases to trimming and J lost 2 bases, with 8 bases between them. In nucleotides, the CDR3 is TGTGCCAGCAGTGATAGCAGTGCCTACGAGCAGTACTTC. This translates into CASSDSSAYEQYF.

This chain uses TRBV27 with TRBJ2-1, with 10 bases aligning to TRBD2. The germline V gene encodes CDR1 MNHEY and CDR2 SMNVEV (reference sequence). V shed 2 bases, J shed 8 bases, and the junction held 3 bases outside the gene matches. CDR3 length equals 14 residues. The CDR3 bases are TGTGCCAGCAGTTTACTAGCGGGAGACGATGAGCAGTTCTTC. Its translation is CASSLLAGDDEQFF.

This chain uses TRBV29-1 with TRBJ2-3, with 11 bases identical to TRBD2. Per the germline V gene, CDR1 is SQVTM and CDR2 is ANQGSEA. The CDR3 covers 15 residues. Germline trimming cut 3 bases from V and 2 bases from J; bases unmatched to any gene: 4. In DNA, the CDR3 is TGCAGCGTTGACCCTAGCGGGAGGTTCACAGATACGCAGTATTTT. Its translation is CSVDPSGRFTDTQYF.

The chain is built from TRBV7-6 and TRBJ2-7; D remains ambiguous. CDR3 length: 14 amino acids. Germline V gene lookup returns CDR1 SGHVS and CDR2 FNYEAQ. Trimming left V 1 base short and J 0 bases short, with 7 bases between. The CDR3 DNA follows: TGTGCCAGCAGCTTAGGCCAGGACTCCTACGAGCAGTACTTC. It translates to CASSLGQDSYEQYF.

The chain joins TRBV9 to TRBJ2-2; D not resolved. The CDR3 loop spans 16 amino acids. Germline assignment: CDR1 SGDLS and CDR2 YYNGEE. V shed 7 bases and J shed 3 bases, with 19 bases lying between them. The CDR3 nucleotides are TGTGCCAGCGCGTACGCAGCAGAGTGGGACACCGGGGAGCTGTTTTTT. Translating it yields CASAYAAEWDTGELFF.

The rearrangement uses TRBV28 and TRBJ2-1, with 13 nucleotides matching TRBD2. V lost 4 bases, J lost 4 bases, and 13 bases stayed unmatched. This CDR3 has 19 amino acids. Looked up from germline, CDR1 is MDHEN and CDR2 is SYDVKM. The DNA for the CDR3 is TGTGCCAGCAGTTGGGGGACTAGCGGGACGGCCGTGTTGTACAATGAGCAGTTCTTC. It codes for CASSWGTSGTAVLYNEQFF.